This is a list of T cell receptor beta chains from one sample in a study of memory CD4+ T cells and cytomegalovirus serostatus. Assay: immunoSEQ multiplex PCR; the TCRdb copy retains only in-frame clones and omits some. The sample lists around 54,000 clones, about 73% seen once, with about 0.7% in the top ten. The sequenced sample consisted of memory CD4+ T cells from blood. These receptors originate from an adult in good health and CMV-seronegative. CDR3s include the opening cysteine and the closing phenylalanine or tryptophan. The D gene is left open where the match is weak. Clone size is not always given. Where it is, it says once, few, many or a class for expanded clones.

d_call: .
j_call: TRBJ2-5
clone_size: .
v_call: TRBV6-1
cdr3_aa: CASKGQNPGETQYF
cdr3_nt: TGTGCCAGCAAAGGACAGAATCCGGGGGAGACCCAGTACTTC

d_call: .
j_call: TRBJ2-4
clone_size: .
v_call: TRBV7-8
cdr3_aa: CASSTGDTLAKNIQYF
cdr3_nt: TGTGCCAGCAGCACCGGGGACACCCTAGCCAAAAACATTCAGTACTTC

d_call: TRBD1
j_call: TRBJ1-1
clone_size: few
v_call: TRBV19
cdr3_aa: CASSLGQGVVTEAFF
cdr3_nt: TGTGCCAGTAGTCTGGGACAGGGGGTGGTAACTGAAGCTTTCTTT

d_call: TRBD2
j_call: TRBJ2-7
clone_size: few
v_call: TRBV18
cdr3_aa: CASSLTSYGEQYF
cdr3_nt: TGTGCCAGCAGCTTGACTAGCTACGGGGAGCAGTACTTC

d_call: TRBD2
j_call: TRBJ2-1
clone_size: .
v_call: TRBV11-2
cdr3_aa: CASSQLRTSDLSGQFF
cdr3_nt: TGTGCCAGCAGCCAACTCCGGACTAGCGACCTGTCCGGGCAGTTCTTC

d_call: .
j_call: TRBJ1-1
clone_size: .
v_call: TRBV9
cdr3_aa: CASSGLGQTNTEAFF
cdr3_nt: TGTGCCAGCAGCGGCCTAGGACAGACGAACACTGAAGCTTTCTTT

d_call: TRBD2
j_call: TRBJ2-1
clone_size: .
v_call: TRBV2
cdr3_aa: CASSGTSGAYNEQFF
cdr3_nt: TGTGCCAGCAGTGGGACTAGCGGTGCCTACAATGAGCAGTTCTTC

d_call: .
j_call: TRBJ1-2
clone_size: .
v_call: TRBV27
cdr3_aa: CASSPSIRVYGYTF
cdr3_nt: TGTGCCAGCAGTCCTTCAATTCGGGTCTATGGCTACACCTTC

d_call: .
j_call: TRBJ2-5
clone_size: .
v_call: TRBV7-6
cdr3_aa: CASSLGLGRVETQYF
cdr3_nt: TGTGCCAGCAGCTTAGGTCTGGGGAGAGTAGAGACCCAGTACTTC

d_call: .
j_call: TRBJ2-7
clone_size: .
v_call: TRBV28
cdr3_aa: CATERQSYEQYF
cdr3_nt: TGTGCCACCGAGAGGCAGTCCTACGAGCAGTACTTC

d_call: .
j_call: TRBJ1-5
clone_size: .
v_call: TRBV6-6
cdr3_aa: CASNYEGSGNQPQHF
cdr3_nt: TGTGCCAGCAACTACGAAGGTTCGGGCAATCAGCCCCAGCATTTT

d_call: .
j_call: TRBJ2-5
clone_size: once
v_call: TRBV5-1
cdr3_aa: CASSLNTVRQETQYF
cdr3_nt: TGCGCCAGCAGCTTGAACACGGTTCGGCAAGAGACCCAGTACTTC

d_call: TRBD1
j_call: TRBJ1-2
clone_size: .
v_call: TRBV5-5
cdr3_aa: CASSLEDRGGYTF
cdr3_nt: TGTGCCAGCAGCTTGGAAGACAGGGGAGGCTACACCTTC

d_call: TRBD1
j_call: TRBJ2-7
clone_size: .
v_call: TRBV7-2
cdr3_aa: CASSSPAGTGSRVQYF
cdr3_nt: TGTGCCAGCAGCTCCCCAGCGGGGACAGGGAGTAGGGTGCAGTACTTC

d_call: .
j_call: TRBJ2-3
clone_size: .
v_call: TRBV11-1
cdr3_aa: CASSFRQSTDTQYF
cdr3_nt: TGTGCCAGCAGCTTCCGACAGAGCACAGATACGCAGTATTTT

d_call: .
j_call: TRBJ2-3
clone_size: .
v_call: TRBV29-1
cdr3_aa: CSVGTRDTQYF
cdr3_nt: TGCAGCGTCGGAACTAGGGATACGCAGTATTTT

d_call: TRBD1
j_call: TRBJ1-2
clone_size: .
v_call: TRBV5-4
cdr3_aa: CASSPPSKQGAIGYTF
cdr3_nt: TGTGCCAGCAGCCCCCCGAGTAAGCAGGGGGCGATTGGCTACACCTTC

d_call: TRBD2
j_call: TRBJ2-1
clone_size: few
v_call: TRBV5-1
cdr3_aa: CASSGLPGLARAGNEQFF
cdr3_nt: TGCGCCAGCAGCGGACTGCCGGGACTAGCTCGAGCCGGGAATGAGCAGTTCTTC

d_call: TRBD2
j_call: TRBJ2-1
clone_size: once
v_call: TRBV6-4
cdr3_aa: CASSDPEEREDYNEQFF
cdr3_nt: TGTGCCAGCAGTGACCCGGAAGAGCGGGAGGATTACAATGAGCAGTTCTTC

d_call: TRBD2
j_call: TRBJ2-2
clone_size: .
v_call: TRBV19
cdr3_aa: CASGQLAGGPGELFF
cdr3_nt: TGTGCCAGTGGACAACTAGCGGGAGGGCCCGGGGAGCTGTTTTTT

d_call: TRBD2
j_call: TRBJ2-7
clone_size: .
v_call: TRBV2
cdr3_aa: CAILQLGGDYEQYF
cdr3_nt: TGTGCCATCCTCCAGCTGGGGGGGGACTACGAGCAGTACTTC

d_call: .
j_call: TRBJ1-3
clone_size: .
v_call: TRBV7-9
cdr3_aa: CASRRDRSSGNTIYF
cdr3_nt: TGTGCCAGCAGACGCGACAGGAGCTCTGGAAACACCATATATTTT

d_call: TRBD1
j_call: TRBJ1-3
clone_size: once
v_call: TRBV7-9
cdr3_aa: CASSSRTGGASGNTIYF
cdr3_nt: TGTGCCAGCAGCTCACGGACAGGGGGCGCGTCGGGAAACACCATATATTTT

d_call: .
j_call: TRBJ1-1
clone_size: few
v_call: TRBV28
cdr3_aa: CASSLSVRNTEAFF
cdr3_nt: TGTGCCAGCAGTTTGAGTGTGAGAAACACTGAAGCTTTCTTT

d_call: .
j_call: TRBJ2-3
clone_size: .
v_call: TRBV5-1
cdr3_aa: CASSGQGRGTDTQYF
cdr3_nt: TGCGCCAGCAGCGGGCAGGGGCGGGGCACAGATACGCAGTATTTT

d_call: .
j_call: TRBJ2-5
clone_size: .
v_call: TRBV5-4
cdr3_aa: CASSFWGRETQYF
cdr3_nt: TGTGCCAGCAGCTTTTGGGGGAGAGAGACCCAGTACTTC

d_call: TRBD2
j_call: TRBJ2-5
clone_size: .
v_call: TRBV28
cdr3_aa: CASSKTSGRARETQYF
cdr3_nt: TGTGCCAGCAGTAAGACTAGCGGGAGGGCCCGAGAGACCCAGTACTTC

d_call: .
j_call: TRBJ2-7
clone_size: .
v_call: TRBV11-2
cdr3_aa: CASSFYINEQYF
cdr3_nt: TGTGCCAGCAGCTTTTATATTAACGAGCAGTACTTC